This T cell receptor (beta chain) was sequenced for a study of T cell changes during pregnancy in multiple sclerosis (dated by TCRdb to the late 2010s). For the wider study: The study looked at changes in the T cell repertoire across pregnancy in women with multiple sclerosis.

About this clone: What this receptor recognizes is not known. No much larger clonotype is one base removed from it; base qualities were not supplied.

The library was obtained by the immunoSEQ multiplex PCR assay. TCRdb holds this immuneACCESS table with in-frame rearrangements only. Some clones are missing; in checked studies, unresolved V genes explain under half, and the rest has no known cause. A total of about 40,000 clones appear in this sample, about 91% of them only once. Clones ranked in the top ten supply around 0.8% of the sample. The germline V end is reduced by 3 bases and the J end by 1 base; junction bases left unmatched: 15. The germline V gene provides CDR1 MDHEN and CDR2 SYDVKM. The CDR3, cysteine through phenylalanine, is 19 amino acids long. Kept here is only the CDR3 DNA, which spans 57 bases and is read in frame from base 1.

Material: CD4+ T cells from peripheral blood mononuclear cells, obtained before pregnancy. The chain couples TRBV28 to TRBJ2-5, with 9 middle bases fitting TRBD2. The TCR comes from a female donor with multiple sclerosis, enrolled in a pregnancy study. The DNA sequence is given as TGTGCCAGCAGTTTGCCAGTCGGACTAGCGAGCGTACTCCAAGAGACCCAGTACTTC. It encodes CASSLPVGLASVLQETQYF.